The present T cell receptor (beta chain) was sequenced within a study of circulating CD8 cells and anti-PD-1 response in melanoma. Overall study results and limits: Some patients were treatment-naive; others were previously treated. Published repertoire comparisons used only baseline and M1 samples.

Live CD3+CD8+TCRalphabeta+ cells were sorted into four subsets by PD-1 and/or TIGIT. The germline V and J ends were trimmed by 4 bases and 5 bases, with 11 bases remaining between them. This CDR3 comprises 14 residues. Germline CDR1 and CDR2: SEHNR and FQNEAQ (reference sequence). Notes on this clonotype: Its target is not known.

TCR libraries were prepared from approximately 15 ng of total RNA with the QIAseq Immune Repertoire TCR panel. TCRdb analysed the reads with MiXCR anew, one entry per CDR3 protein. The data hold hundreds of distinct CDR3 sequences, with roughly an eighth observed a single time. This chain links TRBV7-9 with TRBJ2-2; maybe TRBD1 (6 bases). Material: CD8+ T cells from PBMCs, obtained at baseline or after one month of anti-PD-1 therapy (not recorded which). This sequence originates from a human donor with melanoma. DNA for the CDR3: TGTGCCAGCAGCTCCTCCACAGGGACCGGGGAGCTGTTTTTT. Translation: CASSSSTGTGELFF.